This T cell receptor beta chain came from a study of T cell responses to AZD1222 COVID-19 vaccine. General study findings and limits: Spike was spanned by vaccine-associated CD4 TCRs, with dominance at 160-218 and 743-854. The donor cohort was predominantly white British with a female majority, and clonal diversity may have been underestimated. In the spike-specific TCR repertoire, nearly half reportedly target unmutated variant regions. Spike-specific TCR breadth and depth went up after people got two AZD1222 doses.

The repertoire was sequenced with immunoSEQ multiplex PCR; TCRdb's copy has only in-frame clones and lacks some. The data contain over 85,000 clones, approximately 91% of them seen just once; the ten biggest clones take up around a sixth. This clone was detected only once. Its antigen is undetermined. The origin of this receptor is an adult who received the AZD1222 COVID-19 vaccine. The material was peripheral blood, obtained 28 days after the second AZD1222 dose.

As DNA, the CDR3 is TGCACCAGCAGCCGCCCGGGACAGGTGGAGACCCAGTACTTC. Protein: CTSSRPGQVETQYF. This chain connects TRBV1 to TRBJ2-5; the D call of TRBD1 is as the table states it, not checked on the DNA. TRBV1 constitutes a pseudogene. The CDR3 sequence is 14 residues long.